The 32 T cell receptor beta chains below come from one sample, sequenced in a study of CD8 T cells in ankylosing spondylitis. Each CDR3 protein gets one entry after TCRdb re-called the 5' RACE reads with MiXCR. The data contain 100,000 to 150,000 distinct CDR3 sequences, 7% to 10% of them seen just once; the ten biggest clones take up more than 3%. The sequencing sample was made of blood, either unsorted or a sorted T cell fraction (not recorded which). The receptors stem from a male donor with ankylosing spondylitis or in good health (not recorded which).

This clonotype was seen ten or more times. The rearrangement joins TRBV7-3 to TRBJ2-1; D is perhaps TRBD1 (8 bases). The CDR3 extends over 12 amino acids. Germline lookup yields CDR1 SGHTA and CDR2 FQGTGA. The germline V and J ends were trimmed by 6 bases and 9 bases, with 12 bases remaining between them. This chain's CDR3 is CASSNRGGEQFF. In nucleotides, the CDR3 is TGTGCCAGCAGTAACAGGGGGGGTGAGCAGTTCTTC.

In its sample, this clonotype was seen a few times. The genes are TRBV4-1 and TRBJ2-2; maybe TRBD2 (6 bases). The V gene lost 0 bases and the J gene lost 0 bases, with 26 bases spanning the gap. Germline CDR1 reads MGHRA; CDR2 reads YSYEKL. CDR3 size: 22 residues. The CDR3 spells CASSQDLLTGRRDFTNTGELFF. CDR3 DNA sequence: TGCGCCAGCAGCCAAGATCTATTAACAGGTCGAAGGGACTTCACGAACACCGGGGAGCTGTTTTTT.

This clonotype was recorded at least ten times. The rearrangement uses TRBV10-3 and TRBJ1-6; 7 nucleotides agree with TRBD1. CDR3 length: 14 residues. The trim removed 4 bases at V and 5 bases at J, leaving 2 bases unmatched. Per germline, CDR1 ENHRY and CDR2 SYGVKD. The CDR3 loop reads CAISAGQNNSPLHF. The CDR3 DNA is TGTGCCATCAGTGCGGGACAGAATAATTCACCCCTCCACTTT.

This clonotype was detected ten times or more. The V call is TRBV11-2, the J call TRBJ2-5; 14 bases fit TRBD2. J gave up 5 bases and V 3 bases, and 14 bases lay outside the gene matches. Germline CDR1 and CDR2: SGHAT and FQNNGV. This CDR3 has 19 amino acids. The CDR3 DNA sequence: TGTGCCAGCAGCTTTCTCGTTGTCGGACTAGCGGGAGGTTTGGAGACCCAGTACTTC. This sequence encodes CASSFLVVGLAGGLETQYF.

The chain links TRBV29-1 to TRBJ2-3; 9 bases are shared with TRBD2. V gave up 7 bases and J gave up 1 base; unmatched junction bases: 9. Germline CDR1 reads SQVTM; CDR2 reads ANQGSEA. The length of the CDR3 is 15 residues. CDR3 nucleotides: TGCAGCGGCTCGCGTAGCGGGAGCGGCACAGATACGCAGTATTTT. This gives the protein CSGSRSGSGTDTQYF.

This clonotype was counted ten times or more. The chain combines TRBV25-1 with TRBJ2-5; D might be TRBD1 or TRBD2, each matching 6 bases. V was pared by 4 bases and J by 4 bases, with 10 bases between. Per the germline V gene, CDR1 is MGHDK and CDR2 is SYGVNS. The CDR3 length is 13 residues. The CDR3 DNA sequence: TGTGCCAGCAGTGTTCGGGGGCGAGAGACCCAGTACTTC. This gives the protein CASSVRGRETQYF.

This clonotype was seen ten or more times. The CDR3 spells CSANLHGQGMNYTF. The CDR3 DNA follows: TGCAGTGCTAACCTGCATGGACAGGGGATGAACTACACCTTC. The gene calls are TRBV20-1 and TRBJ1-2, with TRBD1 identical over 9 bases. Germline V gives CDR1 DFQATT, CDR2 SNEGSKA (reference sequence). Trimming took 4 bases from V and 10 from J; bases not matched to a gene: 13. The CDR3 is 14 residues long.

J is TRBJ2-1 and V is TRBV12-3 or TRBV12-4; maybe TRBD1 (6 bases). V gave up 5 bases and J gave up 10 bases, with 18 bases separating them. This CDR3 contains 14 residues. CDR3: CASSHEPQGPEQFF. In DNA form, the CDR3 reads TGTGCCAGCAGTCACGAGCCTCAGGGGCCCGAGCAGTTCTTC.

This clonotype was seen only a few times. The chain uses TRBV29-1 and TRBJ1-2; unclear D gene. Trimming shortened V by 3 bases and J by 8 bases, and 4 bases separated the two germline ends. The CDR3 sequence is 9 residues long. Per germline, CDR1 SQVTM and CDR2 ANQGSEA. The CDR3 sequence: CSVDWGYTF. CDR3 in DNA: TGCAGCGTTGATTGGGGCTACACCTTC.

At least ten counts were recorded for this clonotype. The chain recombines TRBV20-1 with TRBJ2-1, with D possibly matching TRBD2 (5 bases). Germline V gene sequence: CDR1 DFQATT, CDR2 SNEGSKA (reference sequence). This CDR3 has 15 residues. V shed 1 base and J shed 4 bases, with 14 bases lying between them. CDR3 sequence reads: CSARAGRARYNEQFF. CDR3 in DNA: TGCAGTGCTAGAGCTGGGCGGGCTAGGTACAATGAGCAGTTCTTC.

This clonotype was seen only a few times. This CDR3 reads CSGGGFDHAGGRAHYEQYF. Here the CDR3 DNA reads TGCAGTGGGGGGGGATTCGATCACGCCGGCGGGAGGGCCCATTACGAGCAGTACTTC. The rearrangement links TRBV20-1 to TRBJ2-7, with 9 bases identical to TRBD2. This CDR3 contains 19 residues. V trimming: 7 bases; J trimming: 4 bases; junction bases outside the gene matches: 26. The germline gives CDR1 DFQATT, CDR2 SNEGSKA (reference sequence).

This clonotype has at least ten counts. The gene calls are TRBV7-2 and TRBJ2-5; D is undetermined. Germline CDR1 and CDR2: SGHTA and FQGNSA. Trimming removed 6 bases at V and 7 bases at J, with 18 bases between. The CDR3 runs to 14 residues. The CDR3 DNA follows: TGTGCCAGCAGTATAGAGTGGCAACGAGGGACCCAGTACTTC. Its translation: CASSIEWQRGTQYF.

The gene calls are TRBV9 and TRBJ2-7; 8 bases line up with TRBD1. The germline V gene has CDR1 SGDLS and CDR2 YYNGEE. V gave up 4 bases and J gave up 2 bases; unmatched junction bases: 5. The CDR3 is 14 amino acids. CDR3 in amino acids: CASSSRTGTYEQYF. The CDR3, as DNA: TGTGCCAGCAGCTCCCGGACAGGGACCTACGAGCAGTACTTC.

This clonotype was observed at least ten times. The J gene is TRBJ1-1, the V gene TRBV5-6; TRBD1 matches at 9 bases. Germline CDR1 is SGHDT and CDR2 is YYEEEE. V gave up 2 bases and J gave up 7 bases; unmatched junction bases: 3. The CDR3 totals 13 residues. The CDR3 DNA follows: TGTGCCAGCAGCTTAGGGGGACAGGGTGAAGCTTTCTTT. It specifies CASSLGGQGEAFF.

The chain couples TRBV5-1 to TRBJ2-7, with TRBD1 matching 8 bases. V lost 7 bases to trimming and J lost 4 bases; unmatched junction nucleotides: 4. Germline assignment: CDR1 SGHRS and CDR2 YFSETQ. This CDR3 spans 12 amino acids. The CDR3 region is CASQGAEYEQYF. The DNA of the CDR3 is TGCGCCAGCCAGGGGGCGGAGTACGAGCAGTACTTC.

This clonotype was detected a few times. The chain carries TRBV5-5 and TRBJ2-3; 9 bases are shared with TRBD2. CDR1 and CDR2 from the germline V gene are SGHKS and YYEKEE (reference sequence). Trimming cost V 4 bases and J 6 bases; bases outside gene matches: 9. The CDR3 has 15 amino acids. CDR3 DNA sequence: TGTGCCAGCAGCGTCACCGGGACTAGCCTGGATACGCAGTATTTT. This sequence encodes CASSVTGTSLDTQYF.

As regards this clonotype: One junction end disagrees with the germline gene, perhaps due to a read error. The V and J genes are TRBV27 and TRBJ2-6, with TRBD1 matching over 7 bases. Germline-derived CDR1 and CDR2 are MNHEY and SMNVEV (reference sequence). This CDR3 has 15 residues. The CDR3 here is CASSSTGAGANGLTF. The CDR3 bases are TGTGCCAGCAGTTCAACAGGGGCTGGGGCCAACGGCCTGACTTTC.

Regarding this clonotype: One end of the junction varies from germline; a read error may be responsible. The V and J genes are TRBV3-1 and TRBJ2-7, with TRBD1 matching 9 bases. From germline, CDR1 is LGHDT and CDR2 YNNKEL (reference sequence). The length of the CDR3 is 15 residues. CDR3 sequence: CASSQTGGGSYQQYF. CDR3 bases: TGTGCCAGCAGCCAAACAGGGGGCGGTTCCTACCAGCAGTACTTC.

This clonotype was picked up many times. CDR3 residues: CASSQDPGPYEQYF. CDR3 sequence (DNA): TGCGCCAGCAGCCAAGACCCGGGGCCCTACGAGCAGTACTTC. V usage is TRBV4-3 and J usage is TRBJ2-7; the D gene could be TRBD1 or TRBD2 (5 bases each). The CDR3 loop spans 14 amino acids. V lost 0 bases, J lost 2 bases, and 8 bases lay in between. Germline-derived CDR1 and CDR2 are LGHNA and YSLEER.

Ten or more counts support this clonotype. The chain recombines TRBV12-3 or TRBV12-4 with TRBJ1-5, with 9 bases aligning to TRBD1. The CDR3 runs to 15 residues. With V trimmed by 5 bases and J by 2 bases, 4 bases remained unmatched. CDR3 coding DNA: TGTGCCAGCAGTCAGGGACAGGGAGGCAATCAGCCCCAGCATTTT. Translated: CASSQGQGGNQPQHF.

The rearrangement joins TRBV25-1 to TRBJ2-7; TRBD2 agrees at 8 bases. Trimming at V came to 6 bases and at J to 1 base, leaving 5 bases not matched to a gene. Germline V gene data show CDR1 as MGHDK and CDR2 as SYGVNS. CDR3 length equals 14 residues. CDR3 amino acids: CASRREGHSYEQYF. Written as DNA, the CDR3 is TGTGCCAGCAGACGGGAGGGCCATTCCTACGAGCAGTACTTC.

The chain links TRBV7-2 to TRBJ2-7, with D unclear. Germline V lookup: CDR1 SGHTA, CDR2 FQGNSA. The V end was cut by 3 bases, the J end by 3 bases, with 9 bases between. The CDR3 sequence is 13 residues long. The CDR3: CASSFTSFYEQYF. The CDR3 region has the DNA TGTGCCAGCAGCTTTACTTCCTTCTACGAGCAGTACTTC.

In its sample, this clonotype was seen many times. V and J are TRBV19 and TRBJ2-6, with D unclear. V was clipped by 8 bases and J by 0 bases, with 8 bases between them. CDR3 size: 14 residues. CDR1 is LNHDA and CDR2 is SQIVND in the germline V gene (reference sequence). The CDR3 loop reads CASSLRSGANVLTF. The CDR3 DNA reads TGTGCCAGTTCCCTCCGCTCTGGGGCCAACGTCCTGACTTTC.

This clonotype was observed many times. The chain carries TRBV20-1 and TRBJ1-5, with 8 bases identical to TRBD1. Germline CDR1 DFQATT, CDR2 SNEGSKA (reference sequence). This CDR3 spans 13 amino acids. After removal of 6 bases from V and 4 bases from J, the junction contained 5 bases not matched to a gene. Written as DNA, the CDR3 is TGCAGTGCCACGGGACAGGAGAATCAGCCCCAGCATTTT. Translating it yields CSATGQENQPQHF.

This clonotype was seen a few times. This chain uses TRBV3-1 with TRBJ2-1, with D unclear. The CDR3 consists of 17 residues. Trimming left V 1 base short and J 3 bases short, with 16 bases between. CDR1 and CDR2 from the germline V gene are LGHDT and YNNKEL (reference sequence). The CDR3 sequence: CASSQGYLLDYYNEQFF. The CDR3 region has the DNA TGTGCCAGCAGCCAAGGATACCTCCTAGATTACTACAATGAGCAGTTCTTC.

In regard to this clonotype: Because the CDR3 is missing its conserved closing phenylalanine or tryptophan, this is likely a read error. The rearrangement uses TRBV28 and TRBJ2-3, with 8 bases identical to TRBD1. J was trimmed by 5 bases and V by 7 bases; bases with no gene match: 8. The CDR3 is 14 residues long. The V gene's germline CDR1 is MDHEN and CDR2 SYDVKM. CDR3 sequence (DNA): TGTGCCAGCACCAGACAGGGGTTGGGAGATACGCAGTATTTG. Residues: CASTRQGLGDTQYL.

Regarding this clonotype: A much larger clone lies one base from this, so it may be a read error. CDR3 in amino acids: CASGLLVSSTTEAFF. For the CDR3, the DNA is TGTGCCAGCGGTTTATTGGTAAGCTCGACCACTGAAGCTTTCTTT. The chain is built from TRBV28 and TRBJ1-1; D unclear. Germline loops: CDR1 MDHEN, CDR2 SYDVKM. This CDR3 has 15 residues.

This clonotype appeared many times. CDR3 residues: CAWGPQGGEAFF. CDR3 in DNA: TGTGCCTGGGGGCCTCAAGGAGGTGAAGCTTTCTTT. The chain carries TRBV30 and TRBJ1-1; D is uncertain. This CDR3 has 12 amino acids. Trimming pared 5 bases from V and 7 bases from J, leaving 14 bases between. Per germline, CDR1 GTSNPN and CDR2 SVGIG (reference sequence).

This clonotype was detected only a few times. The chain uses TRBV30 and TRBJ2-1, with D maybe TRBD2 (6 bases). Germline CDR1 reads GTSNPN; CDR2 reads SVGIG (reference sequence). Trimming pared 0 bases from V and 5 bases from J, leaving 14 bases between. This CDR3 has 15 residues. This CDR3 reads CAWSVYLASNNEQFF. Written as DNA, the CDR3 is TGTGCCTGGAGTGTTTACCTAGCGAGCAACAATGAGCAGTTCTTC. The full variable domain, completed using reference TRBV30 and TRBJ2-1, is SQTIHQWPATLVQPVGSPLSLECTVEGTSNPNLYWYRQAAGRGLQLLFYSVGIGQISSEVPQNLSASRPQDRQFILSSKKLLLSDSGFYLCAWSVYLASNNEQFFGPGTRLTVL.

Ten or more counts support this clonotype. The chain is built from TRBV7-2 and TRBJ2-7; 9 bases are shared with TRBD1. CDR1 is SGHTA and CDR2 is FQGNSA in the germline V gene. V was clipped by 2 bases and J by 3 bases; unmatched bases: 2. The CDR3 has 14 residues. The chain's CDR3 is CASSLPGQGYEQYF. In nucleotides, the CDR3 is TGTGCCAGCAGCTTACCGGGACAGGGCTACGAGCAGTACTTC.

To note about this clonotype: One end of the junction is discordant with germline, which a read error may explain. CDR3 nucleotides: TGTGCCAGCAGCCCAAGCGTACGGGGGATCGGGAACATCGGGGAGCTGTTTTTT. It encodes CASSPSVRGIGNIGELFF. This chain connects TRBV9 to TRBJ2-2, with D maybe TRBD2 (6 bases). CDR3 size: 18 residues. Germline CDR1 is SGDLS and CDR2 is YYNGEE. Based on the CDR3 plus reference TRBV9 and TRBJ2-2, the full variable domain is DSGVTQTPKHLITATGQRVTLRCSPRSGDLSVYWYQQSLDQGLQFLIQYYNGEERAKGNILERFSAQQFPDLHSELNLSSLELGDSALYFCASSPSVRGIGNIGELFFGEGSRLTVL.

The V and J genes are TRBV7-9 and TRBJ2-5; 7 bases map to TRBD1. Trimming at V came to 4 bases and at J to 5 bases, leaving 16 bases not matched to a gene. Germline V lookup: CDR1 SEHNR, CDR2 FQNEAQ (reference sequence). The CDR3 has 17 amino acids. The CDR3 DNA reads TGTGCCAGCAGCTCACCAGGAAACAGGGGCCCTTGGGAGACCCAGTACTTC. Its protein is CASSSPGNRGPWETQYF.